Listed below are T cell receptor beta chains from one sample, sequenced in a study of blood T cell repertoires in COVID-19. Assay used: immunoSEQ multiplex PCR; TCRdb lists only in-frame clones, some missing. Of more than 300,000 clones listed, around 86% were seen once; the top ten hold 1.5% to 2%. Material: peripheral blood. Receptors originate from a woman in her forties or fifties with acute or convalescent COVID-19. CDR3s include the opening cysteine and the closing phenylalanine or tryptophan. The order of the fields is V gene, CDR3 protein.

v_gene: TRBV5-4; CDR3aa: CASRNSPGQSYEQYF
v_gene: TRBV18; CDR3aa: CASSPRLSQFSGNTIYF
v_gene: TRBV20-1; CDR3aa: CSASLGTGGFQPQHF
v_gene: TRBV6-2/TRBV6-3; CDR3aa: CASSYLGLAGGPIEQYF
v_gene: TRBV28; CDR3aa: CASSQHPSLAKNIQYF
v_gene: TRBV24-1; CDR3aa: CATSDRWGQFYGYTF
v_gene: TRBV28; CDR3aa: CASSLTGGHQPQHF
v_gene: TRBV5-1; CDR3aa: CASSLVGLAPSSYNEQFF
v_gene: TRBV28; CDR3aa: CASSPLDRNTEAFF
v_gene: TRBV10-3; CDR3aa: CAISELAGGISYEQYF
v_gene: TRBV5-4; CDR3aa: CASHRGIGTGELFF
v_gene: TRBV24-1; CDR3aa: CATSDRLRRGDTQYF
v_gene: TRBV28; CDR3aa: CGGGGHNSGNTIYF
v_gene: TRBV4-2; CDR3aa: CASSQDFPSGLNTQYF
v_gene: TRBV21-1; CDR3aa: CASSMAPGQGSYEQYF
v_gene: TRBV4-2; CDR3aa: CASSDPQGAKDTGELFF
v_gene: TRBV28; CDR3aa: CASSRYRTLRNEQYF
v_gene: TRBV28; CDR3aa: CASSSIIRDRGQLTQYF
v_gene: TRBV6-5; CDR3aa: CASSYSGTGSYGYTF
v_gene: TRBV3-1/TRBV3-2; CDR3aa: CASSQGDFSGNTIYF
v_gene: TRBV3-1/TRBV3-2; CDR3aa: CASRPLAGTDTQYF
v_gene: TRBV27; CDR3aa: CASSLLDSDTQYF
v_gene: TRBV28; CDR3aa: CASSKDWVGNTIYF
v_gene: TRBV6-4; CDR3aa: CASSGRRSYNEQFF
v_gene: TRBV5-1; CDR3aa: CASSRGVGAEAFF
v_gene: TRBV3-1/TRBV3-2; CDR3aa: CASSPPYLASEAFF
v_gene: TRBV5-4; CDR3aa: CASSYGGEETQYF
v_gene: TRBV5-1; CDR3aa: CASTPGTGRTEAFF
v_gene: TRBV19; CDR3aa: CASRWTGNSNQPQHF
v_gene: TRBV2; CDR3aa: CASRGQGGQPQHF
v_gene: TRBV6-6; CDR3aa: CASSYADRGVQPQHF
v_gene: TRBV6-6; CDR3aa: CASRNDRAGETQYF
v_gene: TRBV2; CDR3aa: CASSADRDYEQYF
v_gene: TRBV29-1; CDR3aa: CSVERAGGRNYGYTF
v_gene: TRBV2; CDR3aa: CASIEDRGSPYTF
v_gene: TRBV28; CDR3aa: CASSRLAGTHNQPQHF
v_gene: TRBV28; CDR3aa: CASSSTGTGGGYGYTF
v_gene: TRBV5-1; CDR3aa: CASSLSQNNEQFF
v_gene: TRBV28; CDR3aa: CASSFPGYGELFF
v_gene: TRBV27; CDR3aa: CASSWLTGPTGELFF
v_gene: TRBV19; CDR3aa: CASSSSNYGYTF
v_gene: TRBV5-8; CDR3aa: CASRPTSGTGGDIQYF
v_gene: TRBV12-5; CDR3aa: CASGLPRLAGRYSYGANTGELFF
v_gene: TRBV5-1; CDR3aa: CASSPWGQSREKLFF
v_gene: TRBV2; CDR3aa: CASSEGGRAPYNEQFF
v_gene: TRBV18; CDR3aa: CASSRPGQGAGEQYF
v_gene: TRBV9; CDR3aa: CASSVTTSGASTDTQYF
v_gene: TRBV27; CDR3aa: CASTRDREKDGYTF
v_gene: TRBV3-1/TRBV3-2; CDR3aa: CASSLWEQGEAFF
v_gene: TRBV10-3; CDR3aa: CAISDVRVGNSPLHF
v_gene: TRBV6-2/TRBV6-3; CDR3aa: CASSYSNPQPQHF
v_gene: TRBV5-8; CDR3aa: CASSFRGGRYEQYF
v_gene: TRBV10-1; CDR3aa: CAIQRQGISHLYEQYF
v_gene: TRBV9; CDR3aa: CASSVFTNTGELFF
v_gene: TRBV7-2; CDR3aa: CASSSPREGNYEQYF
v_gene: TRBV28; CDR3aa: CASTERPSAYEQYF
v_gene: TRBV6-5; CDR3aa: CASKLAGSETQYF
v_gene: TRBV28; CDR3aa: CASERAGTGNTIYF
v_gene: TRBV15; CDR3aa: CATSRDKGAQEKLFF
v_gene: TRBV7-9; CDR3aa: CASSLGSRGTSTDTQYF